Below, 15 T cell receptor beta chains from the same sample are listed, as sequenced in a study of CD8+CD57+ T cells in acquired aplastic anemia. Genomic DNA, serving as template, underwent TCR beta VDJ and CDR3 profiling. Each CDR3 protein is one row after TCRdb ran MiXCR on the reads. The table lists 200,000 to 250,000 distinct CDR3 sequences, around 60% of them singletons. Input material: sorted CD4+, CD8+, or CD8+CD57+ T cells (not recorded which) from PBMCs. These receptors all come from a human donor in good health.

This sequence joins TRBV15 and TRBJ1-1; the match to TRBD1 covers 9 bases. In germline, CDR1 is LNHNV, CDR2 YYDKDF (reference sequence). With V trimmed by 3 bases and J by 3 bases, 11 bases remained unmatched. The CDR3 runs 17 residues. The CDR3 DNA reads TGTGCCACCAGCAGGGACAGGGGAGGCCGGTTGGACACTGAAGCTTTCTTT. Residues: CATSRDRGGRLDTEAFF.

As concerns this clonotype: Being one base from a much bigger clone, this may be a read error. The chain couples TRBV7-7 to TRBJ2-2, with 7 positions matching TRBD1. The CDR3 runs 14 residues. Germline assignment: CDR1 SSHAT and CDR2 FNYEAQ (reference sequence). Trimming took 6 bases from V and 4 from J; bases not matched to a gene: 5. The CDR3 sequence is CASRSTGPTGELFF. CDR3 DNA sequence: TGTGCCAGCAGATCGACAGGGCCCACCGGGGAGCTGTTTTTT.

A remark on this clonotype: A much larger clone differs from this one at a single base, so this may be a read error. The chain joins TRBV7-3 to TRBJ1-3, with 9 bases lining up with TRBD1. Germline lookup yields CDR1 SGHTA and CDR2 FQGTGA. This CDR3 spans 13 amino acids. CDR3 protein: CASSPTGGSTIYF. The DNA of the CDR3 is TGCGCCAGCAGCCCGACAGGGGGAAGCACCATATATTTT. The variable domain in full, completed from reference TRBV7-3 and TRBJ1-3, reads GAGVSQTPSNKVTEKGKYVELRCDPISGHTALYWYRQSLGQGPEFLIYFQGTGAADDSGLPNDRFFAVRPEGSVSTLKIQRTERGDSAVYLCASSPTGGSTIYFGEGSWLTVV.

On this clonotype: At one end, the junction sequence differs from germline, possibly due to a read error. This chain joins TRBV20-1 and TRBJ2-2; D is ambiguous. Germline V gene sequence: CDR1 DFQATT, CDR2 SNEGSKA (reference sequence). CDR3 length: 8 residues. CDR3 in DNA: TGCAGTACCGGAGAGCTGTTTTTT. Amino acid sequence: CSTGELFF.

This chain joins TRBV5-8 and TRBJ2-7, with D tentatively TRBD2 (6 bases). CDR3 length: 14 residues. The germline V and J ends were trimmed by 2 bases and 9 bases, with 18 bases remaining between them. The germline gives CDR1 SGHTS, CDR2 YDEGEE. CDR3 in DNA: TGTGCCAGCAGCTTTAGCCGGGGACTTTGCGGGCAGTACTTC. Its protein is CASSFSRGLCGQYF.

This clonotype has ten or more counts. CDR3 loop: CASSPRDRGVNEQFF. The CDR3 DNA follows: TGTGCCAGCAGCCCCCGGGACAGGGGGGTCAATGAGCAGTTCTTC. V gene TRBV5-6 combines with J gene TRBJ2-1; 11 nucleotides agree with TRBD1. Per the germline V gene, CDR1 is SGHDT and CDR2 is YYEEEE. V lost 4 bases, J lost 6 bases, and 6 bases stayed unmatched. The CDR3 is made up of 15 amino acids.

This clonotype was detected only a few times. This chain uses TRBV7-6 with TRBJ2-7, with TRBD1 identical over 9 bases. The CDR3 runs to 16 residues. Germline CDR1 and CDR2: SGHVS and FNYEAQ. Trimming at V came to 4 bases and at J to 4 bases, leaving 11 bases not matched to a gene. CDR3 sequence (DNA): TGTGCCAGCAGCTCCTTACAGGGGGCCCTTGAATACGAGCAGTACTTC. As protein: CASSSLQGALEYEQYF.

This clonotype showed up just once. The chain employs TRBV15 and TRBJ2-7; maybe TRBD1 (6 bases). The V end lost 1 base, the J end lost 1 base, and 11 bases lay between the germline ends. The V gene's germline CDR1 is LNHNV and CDR2 YYDKDF (reference sequence). CDR3 length: 15 residues. In nucleotides, the CDR3 is TGTGCCACCAGCAGAGCGGGCGGACAGTCCTACGAGCAGTACTTC. Its translation is CATSRAGGQSYEQYF.

Worth noting for this clonotype: Relative to the germline gene, one junction end is altered; a read error may explain this. This chain joins TRBV4-1 and TRBJ2-3; D perhaps matches TRBD2 (5 bases). The CDR3 has 16 residues. Germline CDR1 MGHRA, CDR2 YSYEKL. The CDR3 reads CASGQESRVGTDTQYF. The CDR3 DNA sequence: TGCGCCAGCGGCCAAGAATCGCGGGTGGGCACAGATACGCAGTATTTT.

V usage is TRBV10-2 and J usage is TRBJ2-2, with 7 bases lining up with TRBD1. The germline V gene has CDR1 WSHSY and CDR2 SAAADI. The CDR3 loop spans 14 amino acids. J gave up 1 base and V 6 bases, and 2 bases lay outside the gene matches. Here the CDR3 DNA reads TGCGCCAGCAGCGGGACAGTGAACACCGGGGAGCTGTTTTTT. Its protein product is CASSGTVNTGELFF.

The genes are TRBV4-3 and TRBJ2-2; D is unclear. V was shortened by 0 bases and J by 5 bases, with 10 bases between the two germline ends. CDR3 length equals 15 residues. The V gene's germline CDR1 is LGHNA and CDR2 YSLEER. As DNA, the CDR3 is TGCGCCAGCAGCCAAGAGGGGATAATTACCGGGGAGCTGTTTTTT. It specifies CASSQEGIITGELFF.

The gene calls are TRBV6-1 and TRBJ2-7, with D possibly being TRBD1 or TRBD2 (5 bases each). The DNA matches TRBJ2-1 better at its end, which makes the J call doubtful. The CDR3 consists of 11 residues. CDR1 MNHNS and CDR2 SASEGT come from the germline V gene. This CDR3 reads CASSEGYEQFF. CDR3 nucleotide sequence: TGTGCCAGCAGCGAGGGGTATGAGCAGTTCTTC.

This clonotype appeared many times. The chain links TRBV20-1 to TRBJ2-7; no reliable D call. The CDR3 extends over 12 amino acids. The germline CDR1 and CDR2 sequences are DFQATT and SNEGSKA (reference sequence). The ends were cut back, 1 base at V and 2 bases at J, with 6 bases in the middle. CDR3: CSARGAAYEQYF. CDR3 nucleotides: TGCAGTGCTAGAGGGGCAGCCTACGAGCAGTACTTC.

This clonotype was found a few times. This chain links TRBV12-3 or TRBV12-4 with TRBJ1-1, with 12 nucleotides matching TRBD1. V dropped 3 bases and J dropped 1; count of bases not matched to a gene: 6. The CDR3 is made up of 17 amino acids. The CDR3 DNA reads as TGTGCCAGCAGTTTGGGGGACAGGGGGCTTAAGAACACTGAAGCTTTCTTT. Translation gives CASSLGDRGLKNTEAFF.

This rearrangement joins TRBV20-1 to TRBJ2-7, with 8 bases aligning to TRBD1. CDR1 is DFQATT and CDR2 is SNEGSKA in the germline V gene (reference sequence). The length of the CDR3 is 15 residues. V gave up 1 base and J gave up 5 bases; unmatched junction bases: 10. CDR3 coding DNA: TGCAGTGCTAGAGCGAGGACAGGGCCAGCCCACGAGCAGTACTTC. Translation: CSARARTGPAHEQYF.